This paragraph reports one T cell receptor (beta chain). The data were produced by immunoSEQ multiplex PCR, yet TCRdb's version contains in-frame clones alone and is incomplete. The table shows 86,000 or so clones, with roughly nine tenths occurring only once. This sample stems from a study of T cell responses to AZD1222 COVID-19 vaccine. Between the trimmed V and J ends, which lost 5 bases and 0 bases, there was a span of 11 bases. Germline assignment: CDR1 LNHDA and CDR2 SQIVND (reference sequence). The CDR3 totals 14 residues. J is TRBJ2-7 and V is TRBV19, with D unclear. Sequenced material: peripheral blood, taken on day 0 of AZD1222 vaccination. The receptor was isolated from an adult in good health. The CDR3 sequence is CASSPSFRSYEQYF. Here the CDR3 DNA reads TGTGCCAGTAGTCCCTCCTTCCGCTCCTACGAGCAGTACTTC.